This T cell receptor beta chain was recovered during a study of T cell changes during pregnancy in multiple sclerosis. Repertoires were generated with immunoSEQ multiplex PCR, while TCRdb's copy carries only in-frame clones and drops some. The data contain 45,000 or so clones, about 91% of them seen just once; the ten biggest clones take up 9%. Germline CDR1 and CDR2: SEHNR and FQNEAQ (reference sequence). The CDR3 covers 15 residues. Trimming pared 2 bases from V and 0 bases from J, leaving 8 bases between. The chain recombines TRBV7-9 with TRBJ1-5; the D gene is possibly TRBD1 (5 bases). The clonotype was recovered from a female donor with multiple sclerosis, enrolled in a pregnancy study. The sequencing used CD8+ T cells from peripheral blood mononuclear cells, collected after pregnancy. As DNA, the CDR3 is TGTGCCAGCAGCTTAAATGGGGCTAGCAATCAGCCCCAGCATTTT. As protein: CASSLNGASNQPQHF.